The 10 T cell receptor beta chains given below trace back to one sample, sequenced in a study of blood T cells in healthy people across ages. A sample-barcoded 5' primer and a J-beta primer mix were used in a second PCR of roughly 7 to 11 cycles. One entry per CDR3 protein, called by TCRdb with MiXCR from the 5' RACE reads. Of 450,000 to 600,000 distinct CDR3 sequences in the sample, 27% are singletons; the top ten hold about 3.9%. These same data were also listed under a study on T cells of mothers and their children.

Source material: blood. The receptors stem from a boy aged 2 to 10 in good health.

The rearrangement joins TRBV7-2 to TRBJ1-1, with 8 bases lining up with TRBD1. J lost 5 bases, V lost 1 base, and 12 bases had no gene match. Looked up from germline, CDR1 is SGHTA and CDR2 is FQGNSA. CDR3 length equals 17 residues. CDR3 sequence reads: CASSLDPVGQGVTEAFF. As DNA, the CDR3 is TGTGCCAGCAGCTTAGACCCGGTTGGACAGGGAGTGACTGAAGCTTTCTTT.

This clonotype was recorded at least ten times. V is TRBV28 and J is TRBJ2-7; 10 nucleotides agree with TRBD2. V trimming: 6 bases; J trimming: 4 bases; junction bases outside the gene matches: 6. This CDR3 contains 14 residues. Germline CDR1 is MDHEN and CDR2 is SYDVKM. This chain's CDR3 is CASSLSGRLYEQYF. The CDR3 nucleotides read TGTGCCAGCAGCCTTAGCGGGAGGCTTTACGAGCAGTACTTC.

This clonotype was picked up a small number of times. The chain recombines TRBV6-1 with TRBJ2-7, with TRBD2 matching 7 bases. The better agreement between TRBJ2-1 and the DNA end casts doubt on the J call. The CDR3 extends over 16 amino acids. Germline CDR1 and CDR2: MNHNS and SASEGT. CDR3 amino acids: CASSEAWSGNYNEQFF. The CDR3 coding sequence is TGTGCCAGCAGTGAAGCCTGGAGCGGGAACTACAATGAGCAGTTCTTC.

The genes are TRBV27 and TRBJ2-7; 9 bases fit TRBD1. CDR1 MNHEY and CDR2 SMNVEV come from the germline V gene (reference sequence). The V and J ends lost 6 bases and 2 bases, in that order; junction bases with no gene match: 11. There are 16 residues in the CDR3. Written as DNA, the CDR3 is TGTGCCAGCAGCCCGGGATCGGGACAGGGCCCCTACGAGCAGTACTTC. It specifies CASSPGSGQGPYEQYF.

This clonotype turned up a few times. This chain links TRBV6-5 with TRBJ2-5, with D possibly being TRBD2 (6 bases). The length of the CDR3 is 15 residues. V lost 2 bases and J 1 base, leaving 11 bases between the germline ends. Looked up from germline, CDR1 is MNHEY and CDR2 is SVGAGI. The CDR3 bases are TGTGCCAGCAGTTACACGGGAGCGATCCAAGAGACCCAGTACTTC. It encodes CASSYTGAIQETQYF.

The V call is TRBV12-3 or TRBV12-4, the J call TRBJ2-5; no firm D call. With the DNA end fitting TRBJ2-7 better, the J assignment may be wrong. This CDR3 has 12 residues. CDR3 sequence: CASSPTLYEQYF. The CDR3 DNA reads TGTGCCAGCAGTCCCACCCTCTACGAGCAGTACTTC.

This clonotype was counted at least ten times. The chain uses TRBV27 and TRBJ2-1; no clear D gene. The V end was cut by 2 bases, the J end by 4 bases, with 6 bases between. The germline V gene encodes CDR1 MNHEY and CDR2 SMNVEV (reference sequence). The CDR3 has 13 residues. CDR3 sequence: CASSLDGYNEQFF. CDR3 DNA: TGTGCCAGCAGTTTAGACGGATACAATGAGCAGTTCTTC.

This clonotype was picked up one time. The chain employs TRBV12-3 or TRBV12-4 and TRBJ1-2; D is perhaps TRBD1 (5 bases). The CDR3 has 14 residues. V was shortened by 5 bases and J by 2 bases, with 12 bases between the two germline ends. The CDR3 DNA reads as TGTGCCAGCAGTGACCGACAGAGAAACTATGGCTACACCTTC. Encoded protein: CASSDRQRNYGYTF.

This clonotype was seen only a few times. The rearrangement links TRBV13 to TRBJ1-1; D remains ambiguous. The ends were cut back, 3 bases at V and 1 base at J, with 9 bases in the middle. This CDR3 is built from 14 residues. Germline CDR1 PRHDT, CDR2 FYEKMQ (reference sequence). The DNA of the CDR3 is TGTGCCAGCAGCTTTGAGGTAGCGAACACTGAAGCTTTCTTT. It codes for CASSFEVANTEAFF.

The V gene is TRBV7-2, the J gene TRBJ2-1, with TRBD2 identical over 8 bases. From germline, CDR1 is SGHTA and CDR2 FQGNSA. With V trimmed by 1 base and J by 4 bases, 3 bases remained unmatched. This CDR3 is 15 amino acids long. CDR3 bases: TGTGCCAGCAGCTTAGACGGGGGGGCTTACAATGAGCAGTTCTTC. This sequence encodes CASSLDGGAYNEQFF.